Below, 18 T cell receptor beta chains from the same sample are listed, as sequenced in a study of T-cell reconstitution after alpha-beta-depleted transplantation in children. This sample's TCRbeta library carried unique molecular identifier barcodes. TCRdb independently ran MiXCR on the PCR reads; one entry per CDR3 protein. The table lists 640,000 or so distinct CDR3 sequences, over 15% of them singletons. The source was PBMCs from the stem cell graft donor, collected from the stem cell graft. The receptors come from a human donor who donated a stem cell graft to a child with acute myeloid leukemia.

In its sample, this clonotype was seen a few times. The chain combines TRBV5-1 with TRBJ2-2; D not resolved. The CDR3 contains 15 residues. With 5 bases removed from V and 1 base from J, the gap between germline ends came to 12 bases. Per the germline V gene, CDR1 is SGHRS and CDR2 is YFSETQ. For the CDR3, the DNA is TGCGCCAGCAGGAGCCCGATCTTGAACACCGGGGAGCTGTTTTTT. Protein product: CASRSPILNTGELFF.

This clonotype was found many times. The chain links TRBV20-1 to TRBJ2-5; tentatively, D is TRBD2 (6 bases). Per the germline V gene, CDR1 is DFQATT and CDR2 is SNEGSKA (reference sequence). The V end was cut by 5 bases, the J end by 4 bases, with 17 bases between. The CDR3 loop spans 14 amino acids. The CDR3 protein is CSAEGVGRRETQYF. CDR3 sequence (DNA): TGCAGTGCTGAAGGGGTAGGGAGGCGAGAGACCCAGTACTTC.

This clonotype has at least ten counts. The genes are TRBV5-5 and TRBJ2-7; D is ambiguous. V dropped 2 bases and J dropped 0 bases, with 3 bases sitting between them. Germline V gives CDR1 SGHKS, CDR2 YYEKEE (reference sequence). The CDR3 has 12 amino acids. CDR3 residues: CASSFDSYEQYV. The CDR3 DNA is TGTGCCAGCAGCTTTGACTCCTACGAGCAGTACGTC.

This chain links TRBV12-3 or TRBV12-4 with TRBJ2-3, with a possible D match to TRBD2 (5 bases). The CDR3 runs to 16 residues. Deletions cut 6 bases from V and 0 bases from J, with 16 bases between. The CDR3 bases are TGTGCCAGCAGCTTGCTAGGACTCTCTAGCACAGATACGCAGTATTTT. It yields the protein CASSLLGLSSTDTQYF.

This clonotype was detected a few times. V is TRBV9 and J is TRBJ2-2, with 7 bases fitting TRBD1. Unmatched junction bases numbered 10, after V lost 0 bases and J lost 5 bases. This CDR3 spans 17 amino acids. CDR1 and CDR2 from the germline V gene are SGDLS and YYNGEE. Here the CDR3 reads CASSVEGEGARTGELFF. The CDR3 nucleotides read TGTGCCAGCAGCGTAGAAGGAGAGGGGGCAAGGACCGGGGAGCTGTTTTTT.

This clonotype has a count of ten or more. This sequence joins TRBV20-1 and TRBJ1-4; unclear D gene. Germline assignment: CDR1 DFQATT and CDR2 SNEGSKA (reference sequence). The CDR3 runs 16 residues. Between the trimmed V and J ends, which lost 3 bases and 8 bases, there was a span of 22 bases. CDR3 protein: CSASRDLVLVGEKLFF. The CDR3 bases are TGCAGTGCTAGTCGGGATTTGGTGTTGGTCGGGGAAAAACTGTTTTTT.

This clonotype was found many times. The V call is TRBV20-1, the J call TRBJ2-2; D not resolved. The CDR3 sequence is 13 residues long. Per germline, CDR1 DFQATT and CDR2 SNEGSKA (reference sequence). V gave up 0 bases and J gave up 6 bases, with 8 bases separating them. The CDR3 DNA follows: TGCAGTGCTAGAGATAGCTCACCCGGGGAGCTGTTTTTT. Encoded protein: CSARDSSPGELFF.

This clonotype was picked up a small number of times. The V call is TRBV20-1, the J call TRBJ1-2; TRBD1 agrees at 12 bases. There are 18 residues in the CDR3. Germline V CDR1 and CDR2: DFQATT, SNEGSKA (reference sequence). Losses at the gene ends were 4 bases for V and 4 bases for J; bases not matched to a gene: 16. DNA for the CDR3: TGCAGTGCTACCACCCTTTCCGGGACAGGGGGCGTAGGCTATGGCTACACCTTC. Translating it yields CSATTLSGTGGVGYGYTF.

This clonotype has at least ten counts. The genes are TRBV20-1 and TRBJ2-7, with a tentative D call TRBD1 (6 bases). The CDR3 is 14 amino acids. CDR1 and CDR2 (germline): DFQATT, SNEGSKA (reference sequence). Trimming pared 2 bases from V and 3 bases from J, leaving 14 bases between. DNA of the CDR3: TGCAGTGCTAGACCTCTCGACAGGCTCTACGAGCAGTACTTC. As protein: CSARPLDRLYEQYF.

In regard to this clonotype: With a much larger clone just one base away, this may be a read error. The rearrangement joins TRBV7-9 to TRBJ1-5; weak D call: TRBD1 (5 bases). This CDR3 comprises 13 residues. Germline V lookup: CDR1 SEHNR, CDR2 FQNEAQ (reference sequence). V lost 5 bases and J lost 5, with 10 bases in between. CDR3 coding DNA: TGTGCCAGCAGCCACCTAGGGGATCAGCCCCAGCATTTT. Translated: CASSHLGDQPQHF.

V gene TRBV7-9 combines with J gene TRBJ1-2; a possible D gene is TRBD1 (5 bases). V was shortened by 1 base and J by 4 bases, with 7 bases between the two germline ends. Germline V gene data show CDR1 as SEHNR and CDR2 as FQNEAQ (reference sequence). There are 13 residues in the CDR3. The CDR3 loop reads CASSLGDRYGYTF. CDR3 bases: TGTGCCAGCAGCTTAGGGGACCGCTATGGCTACACCTTC.

This clonotype was seen only a few times. The chain links TRBV9 to TRBJ2-2; the match to TRBD2 covers 9 bases. After removal of 4 bases from V and 6 bases from J, the junction contained 7 bases not matched to a gene. The CDR3 contains 15 residues. Germline CDR1 SGDLS, CDR2 YYNGEE. The CDR3 nucleotides read TGTGCCAGCAGCCAGGGACTAGCTGGGTCCGGGGAGCTGTTTTTT. It encodes CASSQGLAGSGELFF.

There are a few counts of this clonotype. The chain uses TRBV4-2 and TRBJ2-3; no reliable D call. V was pared by 10 bases and J by 2 bases, with 13 bases between. This CDR3 comprises 13 residues. Germline assignment: CDR1 LGHNA and CDR2 YNFKEQ. The chain's CDR3 is CATSGKATDTQYF. CDR3 coding DNA: TGTGCCACCTCCGGTAAGGCCACAGATACGCAGTATTTT.

The rearrangement links TRBV30 to TRBJ1-4, with 8 bases matching TRBD1. The CDR3 is 12 residues long. J lost 8 bases, V lost 6 bases, and 5 bases had no gene match. In germline, CDR1 is GTSNPN, CDR2 SVGIG (reference sequence). The CDR3 region has the DNA TGTGCCTGCCAGGGGGCGCGGGAAAAACTGTTTTTT. Amino acid sequence: CACQGAREKLFF.

This clonotype was counted many times. The chain is built from TRBV9 and TRBJ2-5; the match to TRBD2 covers 8 bases. Germline V gene lookup returns CDR1 SGDLS and CDR2 YYNGEE. The length of the CDR3 is 15 residues. The V and J ends lost 3 bases and 2 bases, in that order; junction bases with no gene match: 6. In DNA, the CDR3 is TGTGCCAGCAGCGAACAGACTAGCGTTCAAGAGACCCAGTACTTC. It encodes CASSEQTSVQETQYF.

The chain links TRBV20-1 to TRBJ1-2; unclear D gene. This CDR3 region has 13 residues. Germline CDR1 DFQATT, CDR2 SNEGSKA (reference sequence). Trimming took off 4 bases at V and 2 bases at J, with 11 bases between the two ends. In DNA form, the CDR3 reads TGCAGTGCTAAGCCCGGCTCGAACTATGGCTACACCTTC. Its protein product is CSAKPGSNYGYTF.

This clonotype has only a few counts. Written as DNA, the CDR3 is TGTGCCAGCAGCCCCTCTAGCGGGGGGGTCTCAGATACGCAGTATTTT. Its protein is CASSPSSGGVSDTQYF. The chain uses TRBV2 and TRBJ2-3, with 12 positions matching TRBD2. The V segment lost 6 bases and the J segment 4 bases; nucleotides outside the gene matches: 8. Germline V gene sequence: CDR1 SNHLY, CDR2 FYNNEI. The length of the CDR3 is 16 residues.

The genes are TRBV5-5 and TRBJ1-2; a weak D match, TRBD1 (5 bases). CDR1 is SGHKS and CDR2 is YYEKEE in the germline V gene (reference sequence). Trimming left V 1 base short and J 8 bases short, with 12 bases between. This CDR3 has 13 amino acids. The CDR3 DNA is TGTGCCAGCAGCTTGTGGCAGGGCAACGGCTACACCTTC. Translating gives CASSLWQGNGYTF.